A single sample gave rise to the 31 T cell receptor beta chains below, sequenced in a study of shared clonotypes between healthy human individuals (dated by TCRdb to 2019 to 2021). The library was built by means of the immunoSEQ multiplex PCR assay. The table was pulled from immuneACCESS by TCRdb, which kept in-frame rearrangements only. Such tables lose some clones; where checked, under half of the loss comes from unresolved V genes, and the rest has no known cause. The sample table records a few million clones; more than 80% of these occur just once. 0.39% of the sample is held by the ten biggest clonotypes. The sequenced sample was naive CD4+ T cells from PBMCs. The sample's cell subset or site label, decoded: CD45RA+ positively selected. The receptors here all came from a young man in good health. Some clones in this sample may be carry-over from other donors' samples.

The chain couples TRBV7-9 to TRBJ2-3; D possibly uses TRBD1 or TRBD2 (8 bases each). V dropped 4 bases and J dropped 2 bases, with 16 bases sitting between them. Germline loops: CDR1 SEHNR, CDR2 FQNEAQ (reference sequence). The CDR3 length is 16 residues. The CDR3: CASSYGGDRFTDTQYF. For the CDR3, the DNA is TGTGCCAGCAGCTACGGGGGGGACAGGTTCACAGATACGCAGTATTTT. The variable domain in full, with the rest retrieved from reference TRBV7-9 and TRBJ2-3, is DTGVSQNPRHKITKRGQNVTFRCDPISEHNRLYWYRQTLGQGPEFLTYFQNEAQLEKSRLLSDRFSAERPKGSFSTLEIQRTEQGDSAMYLCASSYGGDRFTDTQYFGPGTRLTVL.

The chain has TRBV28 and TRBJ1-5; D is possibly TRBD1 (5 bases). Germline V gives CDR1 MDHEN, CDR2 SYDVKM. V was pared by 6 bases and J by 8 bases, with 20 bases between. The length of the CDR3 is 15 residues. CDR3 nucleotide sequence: TGTGCCAGCAGCCTTCCCGGGACGGGTCGAAAGCCCCAGCATTTT. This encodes CASSLPGTGRKPQHF.

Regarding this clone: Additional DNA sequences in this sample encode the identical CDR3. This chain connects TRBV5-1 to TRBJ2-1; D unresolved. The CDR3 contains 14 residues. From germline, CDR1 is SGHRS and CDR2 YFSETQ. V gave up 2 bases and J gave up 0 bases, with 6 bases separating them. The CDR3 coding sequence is TGCGCCAGCAGCTTTTCAAGCTCCTACAATGAGCAGTTCTTC. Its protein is CASSFSSSYNEQFF.

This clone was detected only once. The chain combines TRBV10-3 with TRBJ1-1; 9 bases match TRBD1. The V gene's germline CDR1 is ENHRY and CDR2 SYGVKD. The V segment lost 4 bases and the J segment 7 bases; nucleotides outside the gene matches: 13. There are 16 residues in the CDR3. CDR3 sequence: CAISVSSGTGQGEAFF. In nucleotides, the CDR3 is TGTGCCATCAGTGTGTCTTCCGGGACAGGGCAAGGTGAAGCTTTCTTT.

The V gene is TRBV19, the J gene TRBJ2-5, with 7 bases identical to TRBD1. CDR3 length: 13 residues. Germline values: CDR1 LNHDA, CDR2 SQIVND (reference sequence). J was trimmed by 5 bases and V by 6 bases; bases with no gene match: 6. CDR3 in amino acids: CASSPQGSETQYF. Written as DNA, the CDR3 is TGTGCCAGTAGCCCACAGGGGAGCGAGACCCAGTACTTC.

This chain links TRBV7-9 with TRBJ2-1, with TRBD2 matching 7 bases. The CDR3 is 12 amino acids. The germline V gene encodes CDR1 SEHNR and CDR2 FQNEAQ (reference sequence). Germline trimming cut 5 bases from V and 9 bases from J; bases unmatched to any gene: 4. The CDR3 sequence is CASSAGTTEQFF. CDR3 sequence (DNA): TGTGCCAGCAGCGCAGGGACTACTGAGCAGTTCTTC. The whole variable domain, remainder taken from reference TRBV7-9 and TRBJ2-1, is DTGVSQNPRHKITKRGQNVTFRCDPISEHNRLYWYRQTLGQGPEFLTYFQNEAQLEKSRLLSDRFSAERPKGSFSTLEIQRTEQGDSAMYLCASSAGTTEQFFGPGTRLTVL.

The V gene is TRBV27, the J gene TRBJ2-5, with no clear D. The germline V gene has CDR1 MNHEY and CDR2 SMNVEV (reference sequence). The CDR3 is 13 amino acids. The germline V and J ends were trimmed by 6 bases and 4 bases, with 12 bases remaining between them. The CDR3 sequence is CASSLRRLETQYF. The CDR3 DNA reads TGTGCCAGCAGCCTAAGGCGTCTAGAGACCCAGTACTTC.

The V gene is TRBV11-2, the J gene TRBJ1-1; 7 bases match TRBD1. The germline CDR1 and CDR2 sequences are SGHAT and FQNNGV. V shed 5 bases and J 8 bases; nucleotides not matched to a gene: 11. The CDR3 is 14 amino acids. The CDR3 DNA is TGTGCCAGCAGCCGGATTTCCACGGGACAGGAAGCTTTCTTT. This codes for CASSRISTGQEAFF.

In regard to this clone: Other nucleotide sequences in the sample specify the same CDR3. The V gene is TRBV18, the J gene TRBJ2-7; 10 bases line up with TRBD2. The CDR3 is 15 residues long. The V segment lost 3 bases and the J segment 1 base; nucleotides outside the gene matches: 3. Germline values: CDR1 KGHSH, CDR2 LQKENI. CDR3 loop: CASSPASGSSYEQYF. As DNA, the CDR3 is TGTGCCAGCTCACCCGCTAGCGGGAGTTCCTACGAGCAGTACTTC.

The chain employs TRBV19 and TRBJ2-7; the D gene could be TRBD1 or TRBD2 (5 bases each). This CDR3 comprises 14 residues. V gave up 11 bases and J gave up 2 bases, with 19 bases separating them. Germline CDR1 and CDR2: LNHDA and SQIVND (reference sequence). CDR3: CAFPRGEYTYEQYF. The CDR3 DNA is TGTGCCTTTCCAAGAGGGGAATACACCTACGAGCAGTACTTC.

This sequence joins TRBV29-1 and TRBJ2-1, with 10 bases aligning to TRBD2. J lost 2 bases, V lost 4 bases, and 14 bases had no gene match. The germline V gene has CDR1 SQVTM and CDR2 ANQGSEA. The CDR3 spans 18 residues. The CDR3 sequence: CSVGPKVSLAGTYNEQFF. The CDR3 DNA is TGCAGCGTTGGCCCAAAGGTATCACTAGCGGGGACCTACAATGAGCAGTTCTTC.

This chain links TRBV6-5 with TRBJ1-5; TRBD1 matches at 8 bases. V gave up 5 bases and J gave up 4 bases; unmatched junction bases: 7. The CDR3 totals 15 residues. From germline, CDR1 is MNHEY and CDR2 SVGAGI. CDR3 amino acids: CASSPRGQANQPQHF. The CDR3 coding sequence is TGTGCCAGCAGTCCAAGGGGACAGGCTAATCAGCCCCAGCATTTT.

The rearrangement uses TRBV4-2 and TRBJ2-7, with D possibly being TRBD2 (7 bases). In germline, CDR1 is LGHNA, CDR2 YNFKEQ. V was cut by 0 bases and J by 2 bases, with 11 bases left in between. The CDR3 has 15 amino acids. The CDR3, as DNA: TGTGCCAGCAGCCAAGATGGGGGGGCTGCCTACGAGCAGTACTTC. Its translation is CASSQDGGAAYEQYF.

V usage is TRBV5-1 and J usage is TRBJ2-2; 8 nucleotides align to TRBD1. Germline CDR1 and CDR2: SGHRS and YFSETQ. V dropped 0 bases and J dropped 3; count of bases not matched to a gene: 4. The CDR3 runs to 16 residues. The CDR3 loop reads CASSLDRTGYTGELFF. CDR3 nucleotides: TGCGCCAGCAGCTTGGACCGGACAGGGTACACCGGGGAGCTGTTTTTT.

CDR3 region: CASSSGNGRELFF. DNA of the CDR3: TGTGCCAGCAGCTCCGGGAACGGGAGGGAGCTGTTTTTT. The rearrangement links TRBV11-2 to TRBJ1-4, with D tentatively TRBD2 (5 bases). Judging by the DNA end, TRBJ2-2 fits better; the J call may be wrong. The germline CDR1 and CDR2 sequences are SGHAT and FQNNGV. The CDR3 loop spans 13 amino acids.

In nucleotides, the CDR3 is TGTGCCAGCAGCTTAGGGGTACAGGGTTGGAGCACCGGGGAGCTGTTTTTT. Translated, it gives CASSLGVQGWSTGELFF. This chain joins TRBV13 and TRBJ2-2; perhaps TRBD1 as D (6 bases). Germline CDR1 reads PRHDT; CDR2 reads FYEKMQ (reference sequence). Trimming left V 0 bases short and J 4 bases short, with 15 bases between. There are 17 residues in the CDR3.

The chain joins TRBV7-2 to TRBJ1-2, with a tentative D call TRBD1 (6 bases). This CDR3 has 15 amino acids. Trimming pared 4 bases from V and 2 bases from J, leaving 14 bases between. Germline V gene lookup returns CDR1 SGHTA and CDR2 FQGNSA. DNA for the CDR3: TGTGCCAGCAGCTACGGGACACCAGCAAACTATGGCTACACCTTC. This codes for CASSYGTPANYGYTF.

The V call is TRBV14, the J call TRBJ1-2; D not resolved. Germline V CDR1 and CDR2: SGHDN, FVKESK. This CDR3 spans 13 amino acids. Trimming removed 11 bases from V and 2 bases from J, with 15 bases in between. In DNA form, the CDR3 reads TGTGCCCCCGGACGCGCGGCCAACTATGGCTACACCTTC. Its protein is CAPGRAANYGYTF.

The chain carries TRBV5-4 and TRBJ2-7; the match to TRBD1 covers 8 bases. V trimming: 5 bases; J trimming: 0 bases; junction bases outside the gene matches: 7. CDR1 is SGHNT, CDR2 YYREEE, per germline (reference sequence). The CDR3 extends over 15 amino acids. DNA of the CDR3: TGTGCCAGCAGGGACGGGACAGGAGGCTCCTACGAGCAGTACTTC. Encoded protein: CASRDGTGGSYEQYF.

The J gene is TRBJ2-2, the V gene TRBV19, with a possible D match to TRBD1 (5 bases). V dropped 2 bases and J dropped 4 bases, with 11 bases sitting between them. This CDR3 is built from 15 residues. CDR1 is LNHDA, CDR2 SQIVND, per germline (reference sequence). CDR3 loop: CASSIWTRITGELFF. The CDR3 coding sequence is TGTGCCAGTAGTATATGGACACGAATCACCGGGGAGCTGTTTTTT.

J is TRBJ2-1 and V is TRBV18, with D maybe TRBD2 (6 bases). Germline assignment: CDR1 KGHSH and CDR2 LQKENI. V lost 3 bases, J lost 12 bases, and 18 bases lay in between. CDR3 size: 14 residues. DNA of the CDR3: TGTGCCAGCTCACCTCGGGACTCCCACGTGGGGCAGTTCTTC. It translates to CASSPRDSHVGQFF.

The CDR3 loop reads CASSRVAGWGVTDTQYF. The CDR3 nucleotides read TGTGCCAGCAGCCGCGTCGCCGGATGGGGAGTCACAGATACGCAGTATTTT. The chain couples TRBV14 to TRBJ2-3, with D perhaps matching TRBD2 (5 bases). CDR1 SGHDN and CDR2 FVKESK come from the germline V gene. The CDR3 spans 17 residues. Trimming pared 4 bases from V and 2 bases from J, leaving 19 bases between.

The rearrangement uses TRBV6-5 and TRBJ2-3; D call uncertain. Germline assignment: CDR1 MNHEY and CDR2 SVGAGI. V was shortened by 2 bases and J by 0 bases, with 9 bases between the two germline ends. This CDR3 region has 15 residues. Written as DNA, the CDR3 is TGTGCCAGCAGTTACCAAGCATCTAGCACAGATACGCAGTATTTT. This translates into CASSYQASSTDTQYF.

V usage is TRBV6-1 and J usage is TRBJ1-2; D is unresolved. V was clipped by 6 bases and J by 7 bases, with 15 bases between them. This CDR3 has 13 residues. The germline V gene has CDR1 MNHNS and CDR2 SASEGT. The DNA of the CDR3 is TGTGCCAGCAGCCCCACTGTTGTTAGTGGCTACACCTTC. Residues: CASSPTVVSGYTF.

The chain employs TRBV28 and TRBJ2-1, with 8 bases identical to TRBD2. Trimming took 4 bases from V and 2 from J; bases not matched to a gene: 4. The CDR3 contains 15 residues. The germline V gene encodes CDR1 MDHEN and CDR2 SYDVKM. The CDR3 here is CASSSAGVTYNEQFF. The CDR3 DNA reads TGTGCCAGCAGTTCAGCGGGAGTAACCTACAATGAGCAGTTCTTC.

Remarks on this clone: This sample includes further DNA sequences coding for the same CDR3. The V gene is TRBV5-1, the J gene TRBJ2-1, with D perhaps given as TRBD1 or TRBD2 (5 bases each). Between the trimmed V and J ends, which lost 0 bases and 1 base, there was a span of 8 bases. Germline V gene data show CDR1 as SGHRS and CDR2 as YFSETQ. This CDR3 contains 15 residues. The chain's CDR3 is CASSLDGGSYNEQFF. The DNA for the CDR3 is TGCGCCAGCAGCTTGGATGGGGGATCCTACAATGAGCAGTTCTTC. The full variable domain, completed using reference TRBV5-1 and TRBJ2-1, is KAGVTQTPRYLIKTRGQQVTLSCSPISGHRSVSWYQQTPGQGLQFLFEYFSETQRNKGNFPGRFSGRQFSNSRSEMNVSTLELGDSALYLCASSLDGGSYNEQFFGPGTRLTVL.

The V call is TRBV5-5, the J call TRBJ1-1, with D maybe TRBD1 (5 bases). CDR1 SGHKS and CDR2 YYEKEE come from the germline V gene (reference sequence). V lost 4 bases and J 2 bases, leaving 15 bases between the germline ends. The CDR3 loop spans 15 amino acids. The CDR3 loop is CASSPGGVINTEAFF. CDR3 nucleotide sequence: TGTGCCAGCAGCCCCGGGGGGGTCATAAACACTGAAGCTTTCTTT.

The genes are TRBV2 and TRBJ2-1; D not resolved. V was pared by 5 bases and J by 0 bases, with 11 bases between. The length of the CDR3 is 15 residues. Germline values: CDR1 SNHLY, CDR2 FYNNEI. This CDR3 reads CASSSGAGSYNEQFF. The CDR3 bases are TGTGCCAGCAGTTCCGGCGCCGGCTCCTACAATGAGCAGTTCTTC.

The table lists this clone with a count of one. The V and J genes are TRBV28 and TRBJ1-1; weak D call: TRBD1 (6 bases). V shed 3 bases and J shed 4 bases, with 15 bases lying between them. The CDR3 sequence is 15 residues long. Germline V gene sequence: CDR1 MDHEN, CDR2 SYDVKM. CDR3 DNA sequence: TGTGCCAGCAGTTTTCCGGGCAGGGGAGGCACTGAAGCTTTCTTT. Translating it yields CASSFPGRGGTEAFF.

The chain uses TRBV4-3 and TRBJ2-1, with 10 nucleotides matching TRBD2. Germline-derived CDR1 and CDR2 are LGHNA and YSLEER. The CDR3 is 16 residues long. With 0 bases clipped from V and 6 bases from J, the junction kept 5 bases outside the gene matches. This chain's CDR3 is CASSQEMVAGGNEQFF. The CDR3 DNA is TGCGCCAGCAGCCAAGAAATGGTAGCGGGAGGCAATGAGCAGTTCTTC.

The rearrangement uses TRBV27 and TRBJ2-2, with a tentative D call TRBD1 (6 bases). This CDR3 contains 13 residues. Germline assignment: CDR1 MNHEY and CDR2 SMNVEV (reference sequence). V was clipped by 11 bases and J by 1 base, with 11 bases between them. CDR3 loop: CASGTKNTGELFF. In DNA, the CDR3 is TGTGCCTCCGGGACAAAGAACACCGGGGAGCTGTTTTTT.